This T cell receptor beta chain was retrieved from a study of blood T cell repertoires in COVID-19. Overall study: Samples representing acute and convalescent COVID-19 were sourced from the United States, Italy and Spain.

Participants' own reports of clinical history determined their cohort assignment. Produced via immunoSEQ multiplex PCR; TCRdb's table is partial and in-frame only. The data show about 300,000 clones, with about 85% seen just once and approximately 6% held by the top ten. Germline V gene lookup returns CDR1 GTSNPN and CDR2 SVGIG (reference sequence). The CDR3 length is 16 residues. Trimming took 4 bases from V and 8 from J, leaving 23 bases between them. This sequence was found in a woman in her twenties or thirties who had recovered from COVID-19. V is TRBV30 and J is TRBJ1-4; tentatively, D is TRBD1 (6 bases). The specimen was PBMCs or T cells enriched from blood (not recorded which). CDR3: CAWTLKGGRIREKLFF. CDR3 in DNA: TGTGCCTGGACGTTGAAGGGGGGGCGAATTCGGGAAAAACTGTTTTTT.